The sequence of this T cell receptor (beta chain) was determined in a study of blood T cell repertoires in COVID-19. Study context: Donors in the United States, Italy and Spain gave samples during acute or convalescent COVID-19. Nucleic acid was either cDNA or gDNA, and it came from T cells, B-cell-depleted T cells, or PBMCs.

Original processing methods: By means of reference gene primer amplification, nucleated cell counts were estimated. Generated by immunoSEQ multiplex PCR, the TCRdb table keeps only in-frame clones and is missing some. The V and J calls and clone size are taken from that table; D and trimming were inferred from the DNA. The sample records approximately 63,000 clones, roughly 84% being singletons. The CDR3 covers 15 residues. The germline CDR1 and CDR2 sequences are SNHLY and FYNNEI. Trimming removed 8 bases from V and 12 bases from J; junction bases left unmatched: 15. This sequence originates from a woman aged 70-85 years with acute or convalescent COVID-19. The chain joins TRBV2 to TRBJ2-3; 12 nucleotides agree with TRBD2. Sequencing used peripheral blood. In DNA form, the CDR3 reads TGTGCCAGCCGCGGATCACTAGCGGGGGGCGGTCCCCAGTATTTT. Protein: CASRGSLAGGGPQYF.